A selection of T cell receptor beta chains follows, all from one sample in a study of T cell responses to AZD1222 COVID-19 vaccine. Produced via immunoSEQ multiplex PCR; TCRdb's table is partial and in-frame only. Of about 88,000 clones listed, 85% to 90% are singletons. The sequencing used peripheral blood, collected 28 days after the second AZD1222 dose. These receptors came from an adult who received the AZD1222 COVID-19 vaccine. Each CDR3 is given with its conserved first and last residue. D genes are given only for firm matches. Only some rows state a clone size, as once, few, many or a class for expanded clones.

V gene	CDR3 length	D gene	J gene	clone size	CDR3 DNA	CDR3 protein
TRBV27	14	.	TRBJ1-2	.	TGTGCCAGCAGTTTATCGAAGACTAACTATGGCTACACCTTC	CASSLSKTNYGYTF
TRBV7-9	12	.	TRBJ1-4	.	TGTGCCAGCAGCCCCAATAATGAAAAACTGTTTTTT	CASSPNNEKLFF
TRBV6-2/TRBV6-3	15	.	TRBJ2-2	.	TGTGCCAGCAGTTACGGTAGGAAGCTGACCGGGGAGCTGTTTTTT	CASSYGRKLTGELFF
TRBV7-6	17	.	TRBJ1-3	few	TGTGCCAGCAGTGGGACATTACGTGCTCACTCTGGAAACACCATATATTTT	CASSGTLRAHSGNTIYF
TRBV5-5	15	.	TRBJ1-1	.	TGTGCCAGCAGCTTGGGCACCACCGCAGGGGCTGAAGCTTTCTTT	CASSLGTTAGAEAFF
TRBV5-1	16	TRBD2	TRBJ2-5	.	TGCGCCAGCAGCTTGGGGACTAGCGACTACCAAGAGACCCAGTACTTC	CASSLGTSDYQETQYF
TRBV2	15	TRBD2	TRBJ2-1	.	TGTGCCAGCAGCACTAGCGGGGGGGCCTTCAATGAGCAGTTCTTC	CASSTSGGAFNEQFF
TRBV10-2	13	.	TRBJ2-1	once	TGCGCCAGCAGGGACAGTAGAATCAATGAGCAGTTCTTC	CASRDSRINEQFF
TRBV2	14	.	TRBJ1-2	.	TGTGCCAGCAGTGATTCGGCCCAAAACTATGGCTACACCTTC	CASSDSAQNYGYTF
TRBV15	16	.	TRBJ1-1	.	TGTGCCACCAGCAGAGATCCCGGCAGGCGGGTCACTGAAGCTTTCTTT	CATSRDPGRRVTEAFF
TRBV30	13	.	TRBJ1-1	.	TGTGCCTGGAGTGAACAAATGAACACTGAAGCTTTCTTT	CAWSEQMNTEAFF
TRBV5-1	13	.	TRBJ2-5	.	TGCGCCAGCAGCTTGATGGACCAAGAGACCCAGTACTTC	CASSLMDQETQYF
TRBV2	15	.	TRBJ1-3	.	TGTGCCAGCAGCGAACCAAGGTCCTCTGGAAACACCATATATTTT	CASSEPRSSGNTIYF
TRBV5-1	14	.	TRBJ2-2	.	TGCGCCAGCAGCGGGGCCACGGGGACCGGGGAGCTGTTTTTT	CASSGATGTGELFF
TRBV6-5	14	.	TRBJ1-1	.	TGTGCCAGCCAGAGGGGAGGGTGGAACACTGAAGCTTTCTTT	CASQRGGWNTEAFF
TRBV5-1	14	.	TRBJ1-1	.	TGCGCCAGCAGCTCCTGGGGGGTGGGCACTGAAGCTTTCTTT	CASSSWGVGTEAFF
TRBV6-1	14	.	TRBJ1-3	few	TGTGCCAGCAGTGACGGAGTCTCTGGAAACACCATATATTTT	CASSDGVSGNTIYF
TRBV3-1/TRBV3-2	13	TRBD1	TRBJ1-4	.	TGTGCCAGCAGCCAGGGACAGGGACCAAAACTGTTTTTT	CASSQGQGPKLFF
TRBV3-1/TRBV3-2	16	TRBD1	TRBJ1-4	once	TGTGCCAGCAGCCAGGATGGAGGGACAGGGGGTGAAAAACTGTTTTTT	CASSQDGGTGGEKLFF
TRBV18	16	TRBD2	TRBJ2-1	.	TGTGCCAGCTCACCACAGCGGACTAGCGGGGGGGGAGAGCAGTTCTTC	CASSPQRTSGGGEQFF
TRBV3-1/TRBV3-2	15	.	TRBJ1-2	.	TGTGCCAGCAGCCAAGATTCCCAGGGGTTCTATGGCTACACCTTC	CASSQDSQGFYGYTF
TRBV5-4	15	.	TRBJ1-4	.	TGTGCCAGCAGCTTGGCGGGGGGGGGCGAAGAAAAACTGTTTTTT	CASSLAGGGEEKLFF
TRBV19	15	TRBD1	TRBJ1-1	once	TGTGCCGCCGTATCACCGGGGACAGTAAACACTGAAGCTTTCTTT	CAAVSPGTVNTEAFF
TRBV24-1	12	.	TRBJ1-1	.	TGTGCCACCAGTGATTTGGGGGGCCAAGCTTTCTTT	CATSDLGGQAFF
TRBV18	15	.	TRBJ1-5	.	TGTGCCAGCTCACCACTGTCAGGGTTCGGTCAGCCCCAGCATTTT	CASSPLSGFGQPQHF
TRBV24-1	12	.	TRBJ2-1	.	TGTGCCACCAGTGAGAGAGGTAACGAGCAGTTCTTC	CATSERGNEQFF
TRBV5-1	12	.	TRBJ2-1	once	TGCGCCAGCAGCTTTGGCACCAATGAGCAGTTCTTC	CASSFGTNEQFF
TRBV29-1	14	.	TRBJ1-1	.	TGCAGCGTCACACCCAATCCCCCAAACACTGAAGCTTTCTTT	CSVTPNPPNTEAFF
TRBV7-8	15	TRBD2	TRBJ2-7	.	TGTGCCAGCAGTTCCGCTAGCGGGACCTCCTACGAGCAGTACTTC	CASSSASGTSYEQYF
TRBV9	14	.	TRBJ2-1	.	TGTGCCAGCAGCGTAAGGGGAGCTCTCGGTGAGCAGTTCTTC	CASSVRGALGEQFF
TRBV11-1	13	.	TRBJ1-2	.	TGTGCCAGCAGCTTAGAAGGACAGTATGGCTACACCTTC	CASSLEGQYGYTF
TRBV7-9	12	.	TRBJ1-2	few	TGTGCCAGCAGCTTAAGTGAGGATGGCTACACCTTC	CASSLSEDGYTF
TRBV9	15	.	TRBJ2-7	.	TGTGCCAGCAGCGTTCATGCGGGGAAGGTCTACGAGCAGTACTTC	CASSVHAGKVYEQYF
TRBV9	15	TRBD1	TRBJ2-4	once	TGTGCCAGCAGCGTAGCCGGGGGGACAGGGAACATTCAGTACTTC	CASSVAGGTGNIQYF
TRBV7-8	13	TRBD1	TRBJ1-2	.	TGTGCCAGCAGCTGGGACAGGGGTAATAGCTACACCTTC	CASSWDRGNSYTF
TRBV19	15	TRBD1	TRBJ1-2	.	TGTGCCAGTCAATCCTCCGGGACAGCTAACTATGGCTACACCTTC	CASQSSGTANYGYTF
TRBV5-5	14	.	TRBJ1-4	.	TGTGCCAGCAGCTTGGCGGCAACTAATGAAAAACTGTTTTTT	CASSLAATNEKLFF
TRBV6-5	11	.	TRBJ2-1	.	TGTGCCAGCAGTTACGACAATGAGCAGTTCTTC	CASSYDNEQFF
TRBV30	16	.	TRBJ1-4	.	TGTGCCTGGAGTGGGGGGCCCGGGGTGCTTTGGGAAAAACTGTTTTTT	CAWSGGPGVLWEKLFF
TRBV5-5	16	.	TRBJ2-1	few	TGTGCCAGCAGCTTGGATGGGGCAGGGAGCTACCGGGAGCAGTTCTTC	CASSLDGAGSYREQFF